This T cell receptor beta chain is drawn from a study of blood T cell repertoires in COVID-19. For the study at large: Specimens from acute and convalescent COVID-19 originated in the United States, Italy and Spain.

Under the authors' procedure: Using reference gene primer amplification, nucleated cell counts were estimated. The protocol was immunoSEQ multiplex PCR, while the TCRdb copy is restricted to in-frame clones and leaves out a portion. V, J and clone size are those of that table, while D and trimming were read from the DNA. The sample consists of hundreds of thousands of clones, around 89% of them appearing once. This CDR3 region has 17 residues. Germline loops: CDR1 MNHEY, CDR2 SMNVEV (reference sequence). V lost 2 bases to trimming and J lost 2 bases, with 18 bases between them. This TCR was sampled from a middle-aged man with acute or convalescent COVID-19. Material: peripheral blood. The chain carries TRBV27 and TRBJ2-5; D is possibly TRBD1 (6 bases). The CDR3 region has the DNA TGTGCCAGCAGTTTACACACCGGAGGACAGCTGCAAGAGACCCAGTACTTC. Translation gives CASSLHTGGQLQETQYF.